The 9 T cell receptor beta chains presented below share a single source sample, sequenced in a study of OX40 agonist ivuxolimab in advanced cancers. TCRdb's table, derived via immunoSEQ multiplex PCR, lists solely in-frame clones and lacks some. Seen here are about 66,000 clones, around 87% observed once, and the top ten hold 2% to 2.5%. The sample was CD4+ or CD8+ T cells sorted from blood, taken in a trial of the OX40 agonist ivuxolimab. The receptor set was obtained from an adult with an advanced solid tumor such as melanoma, head and neck, liver or kidney cancer.

V gene TRBV6-6 combines with J gene TRBJ2-5, with 10 nucleotides matching TRBD2. V shed 6 bases, J shed 5 bases, and the junction held 12 bases outside the gene matches. Germline loops: CDR1 MNHNY, CDR2 SVGAGI (reference sequence). CDR3 length: 16 residues. The CDR3 loop is CASSQGAGGPLETQYF. The CDR3 DNA reads TGTGCCAGCAGCCAAGGAGCGGGGGGGCCCTTGGAGACCCAGTACTTC.

This clone is medium-sized by share. The chain recombines TRBV7-9 with TRBJ1-1; D perhaps matches TRBD1 (5 bases). Germline CDR1 reads SEHNR; CDR2 reads FQNEAQ (reference sequence). V lost 5 bases to trimming and J lost 4 bases, with 11 bases between them. The CDR3 extends over 13 amino acids. In DNA, the CDR3 is TGTGCCAGCAGCCTCAGGGAGGGCACTGAAGCTTTCTTT. As protein: CASSLREGTEAFF. The variable domain in full, with the rest retrieved from reference TRBV7-9 and TRBJ1-1, is DTGVSQNPRHKITKRGQNVTFRCDPISEHNRLYWYRQTLGQGPEFLTYFQNEAQLEKSRLLSDRFSAERPKGSFSTLEIQRTEQGDSAMYLCASSLREGTEAFFGQGTRLTVV.

This chain connects TRBV5-6 to TRBJ2-7; the match to TRBD1 covers 11 bases. V shed 4 bases and J 2 bases; nucleotides not matched to a gene: 2. The CDR3 length is 14 residues. Germline V CDR1 and CDR2: SGHDT, YYEEEE. The CDR3 loop is CASSPGQGAYEQYF. The CDR3 nucleotides are TGTGCCAGCAGCCCGGGACAGGGGGCCTACGAGCAGTACTTC.

This clone appeared once. CDR3 sequence: CAISDRGGGADEKLFF. CDR3 bases: TGTGCCATCAGTGATAGGGGAGGTGGTGCGGATGAAAAACTGTTTTTT. V is TRBV10-3 and J is TRBJ1-4, with D maybe TRBD1 (5 bases). CDR3 size: 16 residues. V lost 3 bases, J lost 6 bases, and 17 bases lay in between. Looked up from germline, CDR1 is ENHRY and CDR2 is SYGVKD.

The chain links TRBV7-7 to TRBJ2-7, with 7 bases fitting TRBD2. This CDR3 has 16 residues. J lost 2 bases, V lost 7 bases, and 14 bases had no gene match. Germline lookup yields CDR1 SSHAT and CDR2 FNYEAQ (reference sequence). This CDR3 reads CASNDSGPVPTYEQYF. As DNA, the CDR3 is TGTGCCAGCAATGATAGCGGGCCAGTTCCTACCTACGAGCAGTACTTC.

The chain recombines TRBV14 with TRBJ1-1; 8 positions match TRBD1. This CDR3 has 15 residues. The V segment lost 2 bases and the J segment 1 base; nucleotides outside the gene matches: 3. Germline V lookup: CDR1 SGHDN, CDR2 FVKESK. The CDR3 sequence: CASSQQGARNTEAFF. CDR3 DNA: TGTGCCAGCAGCCAACAGGGGGCGCGGAACACTGAAGCTTTCTTT.

The genes are TRBV7-8 and TRBJ2-2; D ambiguous. V was pared by 5 bases and J by 4 bases, with 17 bases between. Germline V gene data show CDR1 as SGHVS and CDR2 as FQNEAQ. The CDR3 spans 16 residues. CDR3 residues: CASSPTHNSLTGELFF. In DNA form, the CDR3 reads TGTGCCAGCAGCCCCACGCACAACTCCCTCACCGGGGAGCTGTTTTTT.

V gene TRBV5-1 combines with J gene TRBJ1-2; a possible D gene is TRBD1 (5 bases). Trimming cost V 4 bases and J 5 bases, with 12 bases left between them. There are 13 residues in the CDR3. Looked up from germline, CDR1 is SGHRS and CDR2 is YFSETQ. In DNA form, the CDR3 reads TGCGCCAGCAGCCTACAGGTAGATTATGGCTACACCTTC. Translated, it gives CASSLQVDYGYTF.

The rearrangement links TRBV7-2 to TRBJ2-1; a weak D match, TRBD2 (5 bases). Trimming stripped 1 base from V and 1 base from J, with 14 bases between. The CDR3 is 17 residues long. Germline CDR1 and CDR2: SGHTA and FQGNSA. CDR3 DNA sequence: TGTGCCAGCAGCTTAGTCCGGGGATTGGGATCCTACAATGAGCAGTTCTTC. Amino acids: CASSLVRGLGSYNEQFF.